This T cell receptor (beta chain) was documented in a study of T cells after yellow fever vaccination. Study outcomes and limitations: Researchers noted that a small share of clonotypes showed up in both CD4 and CD8 compartments. The booster response re-showed most primary clones: around 96% CD4, over 80% CD8.

This clonotype turned up a few times. No antigen is known for it. TCR cDNA, made by 5'RACE template switching, carried an added universal primer site and UMIs. MiXCR, run by TCRdb on the 5' RACE reads, gives a single entry per CDR3 protein. The table records about 350,000 distinct CDR3 sequences, 11% of them present only once. The CDR3 runs 14 residues. Per the germline V gene, CDR1 is MNHEY and CDR2 is SVGAGI. V lost 2 bases and J lost 1, with 5 bases in between. The origin of this receptor is a man between 18 and 29 years old who received the YFV17D yellow fever vaccine. This chain connects TRBV6-5 to TRBJ2-2, with D unclear. Material: PBMCs, obtained on the day of the first yellow fever vaccination. CDR3: CASSYGRNTGELFF. Written as DNA, the CDR3 is TGTGCCAGCAGTTACGGACGGAACACCGGGGAGCTGTTTTTT.